The 7 T cell receptor beta chains below come from one sample, sequenced in a study of T cell repertoires in cytomegalovirus infection. Their recognized antigens are unknown. Each CDR3 protein is one row after TCRdb ran MiXCR on the reads. The sample holds approximately 270,000 distinct CDR3 sequences, less than 25% seen once. Material: cultured PBMCs, obtained from culture after CMV antigen stimulation. The source is a human donor in good health (CMV status not recorded). Some clones in this sample may be carry-over from other donors' samples.

This clonotype was seen repeatedly, ten times or more. The V gene is TRBV12-3 or TRBV12-4, the J gene TRBJ1-5, with D unresolved. The V end was cut by 5 bases, the J end by 0 bases, with 11 bases between. The CDR3 is 15 residues long. The CDR3 region is CASSGRTPSNQPQHF. The DNA of the CDR3 is TGTGCCAGCAGTGGGCGGACTCCTAGCAATCAGCCCCAGCATTTT.

The rearrangement joins TRBV7-1 to TRBJ2-5; 14 nucleotides match TRBD2. TRBV7-1 is flagged as an ORF with uncertain function. J gave up 5 bases and V 2 bases, and 13 bases lay outside the gene matches. This CDR3 spans 19 amino acids. The CDR3 spells CASSSWTGTSGSLIETQYF. Written as DNA, the CDR3 is TGTGCCAGCAGCTCATGGACCGGGACTAGCGGGAGCCTGATTGAGACCCAGTACTTC.

The rearrangement links TRBV5-8 to TRBJ2-1; 7 bases are shared with TRBD2. The CDR3 is 15 amino acids. CDR1 is SGHTS, CDR2 YDEGEE, per germline. V shed 3 bases and J 0 bases; nucleotides not matched to a gene: 3. CDR3 residues: CASSSSGNSYNEQFF. The CDR3 DNA reads as TGTGCCAGCAGCTCAAGCGGGAACTCCTACAATGAGCAGTTCTTC. Variable domain in full (rest from reference TRBV5-8 and TRBJ2-1): EAGVTQSPTHLIKTRGQQATLRCSPISGHTSVYWYQQALGLGLQFLLWYDEGEERNRGNFPPRFSGRQFPNYSSELNVNALELEDSALYLCASSSSGNSYNEQFFGPGTRLTVL.

This clonotype was counted only a few times. This chain joins TRBV20-1 and TRBJ1-2; the D is unclear. CDR3 length: 15 amino acids. Looked up from germline, CDR1 is DFQATT and CDR2 is SNEGSKA (reference sequence). The V end was cut by 0 bases, the J end by 0 bases, with 11 bases between. This CDR3 is CSARDHWTSNYGYTF. The DNA for the CDR3 is TGCAGTGCTAGAGATCACTGGACCTCTAACTATGGCTACACCTTC.

This clonotype has more than one count but fewer than ten. V and J are TRBV23-1 and TRBJ2-3; the D gene could be TRBD1 or TRBD2 (5 bases each). TRBV23-1 is reported as an ORF; its role is uncertain. V shed 5 bases and J shed 4 bases, with 19 bases lying between them. The CDR3 contains 16 residues. As DNA, the CDR3 is TGCGCCAGCAGTTCAGGGTTCGGGAAGTCGGCAGATACGCAGTATTTT. This sequence encodes CASSSGFGKSADTQYF.

This clonotype was detected only a few times. CDR3 bases: TGCAGTGCTAGGAAAAGCGGGAAGAACACCGGGGAGCTGTTTTTT. Amino acid sequence: CSARKSGKNTGELFF. This rearrangement joins TRBV20-1 to TRBJ2-2, with TRBD2 identical over 7 bases. J was trimmed by 1 base and V by 3 bases; bases with no gene match: 5. The CDR3 contains 15 residues. Germline assignment: CDR1 DFQATT and CDR2 SNEGSKA (reference sequence).

V and J are TRBV6-8 and TRBJ1-2; no reliable D call. The germline gives CDR1 MNHGY, CDR2 SAAAGT. This CDR3 is 13 amino acids long. The ends were cut back, 6 bases at V and 1 base at J, with 9 bases in the middle. CDR3 region: CASRPTDNYGYTF. CDR3 nucleotides: TGTGCCAGCAGACCTACAGATAACTATGGCTACACCTTC.